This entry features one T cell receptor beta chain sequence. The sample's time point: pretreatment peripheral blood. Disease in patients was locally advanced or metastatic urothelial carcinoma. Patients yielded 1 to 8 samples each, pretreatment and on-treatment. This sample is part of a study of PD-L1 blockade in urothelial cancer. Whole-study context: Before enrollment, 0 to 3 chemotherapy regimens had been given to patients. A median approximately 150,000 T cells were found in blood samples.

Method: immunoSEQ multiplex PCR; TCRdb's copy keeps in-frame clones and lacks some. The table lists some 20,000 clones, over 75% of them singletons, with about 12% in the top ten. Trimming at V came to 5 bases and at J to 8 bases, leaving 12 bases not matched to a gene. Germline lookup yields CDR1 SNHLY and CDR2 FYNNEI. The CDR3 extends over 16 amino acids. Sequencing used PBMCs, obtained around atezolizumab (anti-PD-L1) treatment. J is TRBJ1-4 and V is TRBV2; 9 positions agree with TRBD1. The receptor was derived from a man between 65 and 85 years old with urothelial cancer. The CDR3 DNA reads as TGTGCCAGCAGTCGTCCCGGGACAGGGTTTGGGGAAAAACTGTTTTTT. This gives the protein CASSRPGTGFGEKLFF.